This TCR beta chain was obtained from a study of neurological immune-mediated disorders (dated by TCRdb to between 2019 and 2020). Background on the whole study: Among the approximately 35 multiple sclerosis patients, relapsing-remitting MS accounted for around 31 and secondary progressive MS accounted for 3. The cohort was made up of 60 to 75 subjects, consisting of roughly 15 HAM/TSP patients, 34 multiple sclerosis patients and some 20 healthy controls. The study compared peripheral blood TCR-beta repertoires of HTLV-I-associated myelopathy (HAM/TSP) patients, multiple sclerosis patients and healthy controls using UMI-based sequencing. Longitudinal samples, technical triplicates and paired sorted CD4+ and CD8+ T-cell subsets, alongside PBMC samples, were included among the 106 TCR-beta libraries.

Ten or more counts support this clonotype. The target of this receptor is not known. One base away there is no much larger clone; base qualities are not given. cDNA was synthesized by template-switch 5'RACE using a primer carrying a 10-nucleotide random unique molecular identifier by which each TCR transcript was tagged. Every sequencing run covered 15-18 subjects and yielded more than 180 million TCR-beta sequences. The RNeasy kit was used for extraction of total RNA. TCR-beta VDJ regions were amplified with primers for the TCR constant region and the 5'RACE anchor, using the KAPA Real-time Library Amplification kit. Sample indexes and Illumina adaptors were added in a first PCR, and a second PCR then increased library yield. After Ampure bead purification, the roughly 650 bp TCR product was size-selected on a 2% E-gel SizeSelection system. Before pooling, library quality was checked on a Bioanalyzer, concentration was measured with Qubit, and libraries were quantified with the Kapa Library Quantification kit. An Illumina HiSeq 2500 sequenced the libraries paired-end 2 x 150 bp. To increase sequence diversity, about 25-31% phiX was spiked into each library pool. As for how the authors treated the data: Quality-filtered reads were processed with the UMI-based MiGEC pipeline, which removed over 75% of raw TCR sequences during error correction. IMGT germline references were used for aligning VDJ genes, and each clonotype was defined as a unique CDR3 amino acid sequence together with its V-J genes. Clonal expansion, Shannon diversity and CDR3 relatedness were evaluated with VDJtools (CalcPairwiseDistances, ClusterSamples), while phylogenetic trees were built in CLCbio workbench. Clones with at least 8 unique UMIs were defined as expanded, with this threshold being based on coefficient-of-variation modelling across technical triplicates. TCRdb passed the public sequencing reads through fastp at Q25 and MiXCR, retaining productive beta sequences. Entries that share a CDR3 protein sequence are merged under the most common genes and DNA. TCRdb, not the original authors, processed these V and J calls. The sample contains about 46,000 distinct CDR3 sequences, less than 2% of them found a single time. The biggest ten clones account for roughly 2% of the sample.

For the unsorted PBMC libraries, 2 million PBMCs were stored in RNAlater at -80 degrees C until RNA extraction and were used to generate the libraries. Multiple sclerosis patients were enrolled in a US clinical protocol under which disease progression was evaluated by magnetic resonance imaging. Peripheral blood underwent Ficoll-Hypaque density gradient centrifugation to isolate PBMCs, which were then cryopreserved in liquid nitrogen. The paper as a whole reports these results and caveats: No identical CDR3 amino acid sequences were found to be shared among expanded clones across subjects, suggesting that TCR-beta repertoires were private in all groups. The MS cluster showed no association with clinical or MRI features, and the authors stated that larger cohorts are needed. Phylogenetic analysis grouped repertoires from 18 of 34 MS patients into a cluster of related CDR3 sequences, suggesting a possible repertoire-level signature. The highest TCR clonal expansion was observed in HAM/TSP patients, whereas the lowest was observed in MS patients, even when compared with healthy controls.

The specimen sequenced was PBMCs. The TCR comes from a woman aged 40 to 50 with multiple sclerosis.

The DNA reads as follows: TGCGCCAGCAGCTTGGAAGGTGGGGCGGATACGCAGTATTTT. It encodes CASSLEGGADTQYF. The chain joins TRBV5-1 to TRBJ2-3; the best D guess is TRBD1, with 5 bases matching. Between the V and J ends, shortened by 0 bases and 6 bases respectively, the junction contains 11 bases. Per the germline V gene, SGHRS is the CDR1 and YFSETQ is the CDR2. Counted from cysteine to phenylalanine, this CDR3 has 14 amino acids. Solely the CDR3 DNA is kept, with 42 bases framed from the first base.